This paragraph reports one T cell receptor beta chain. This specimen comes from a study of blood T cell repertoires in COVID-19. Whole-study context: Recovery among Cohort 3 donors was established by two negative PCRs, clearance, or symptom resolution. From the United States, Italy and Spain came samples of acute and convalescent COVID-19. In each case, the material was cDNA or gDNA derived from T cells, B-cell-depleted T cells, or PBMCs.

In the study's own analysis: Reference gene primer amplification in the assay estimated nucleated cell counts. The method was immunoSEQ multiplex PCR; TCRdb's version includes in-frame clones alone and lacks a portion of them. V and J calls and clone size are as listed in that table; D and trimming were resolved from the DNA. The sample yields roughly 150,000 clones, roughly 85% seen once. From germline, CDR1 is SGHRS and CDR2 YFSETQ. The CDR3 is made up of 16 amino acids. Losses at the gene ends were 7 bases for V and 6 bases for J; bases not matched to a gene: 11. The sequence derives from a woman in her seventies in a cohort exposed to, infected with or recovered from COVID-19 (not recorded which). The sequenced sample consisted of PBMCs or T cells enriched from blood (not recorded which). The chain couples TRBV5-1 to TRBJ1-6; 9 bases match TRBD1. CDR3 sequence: CASRGGTGSFNSPLHF. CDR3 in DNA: TGCGCCAGCCGTGGAGGGACAGGGAGTTTTAATTCACCCCTCCACTTT.